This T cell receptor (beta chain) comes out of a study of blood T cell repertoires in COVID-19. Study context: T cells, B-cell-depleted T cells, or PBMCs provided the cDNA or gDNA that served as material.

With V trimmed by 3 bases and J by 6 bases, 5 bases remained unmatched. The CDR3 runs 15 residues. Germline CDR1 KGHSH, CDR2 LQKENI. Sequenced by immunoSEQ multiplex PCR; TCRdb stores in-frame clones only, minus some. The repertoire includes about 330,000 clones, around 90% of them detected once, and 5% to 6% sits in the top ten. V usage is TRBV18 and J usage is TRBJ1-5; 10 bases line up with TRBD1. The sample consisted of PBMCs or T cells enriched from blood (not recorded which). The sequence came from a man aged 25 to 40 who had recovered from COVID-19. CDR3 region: CASSPGTGEGQPQHF. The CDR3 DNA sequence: TGTGCCAGCTCACCTGGGACAGGGGAAGGTCAGCCCCAGCATTTT.